One sample yielded the 19 T cell receptor beta chains listed below, sequenced in a study of radiation and T cells in renal cell carcinoma. The repertoire was sequenced with immunoSEQ multiplex PCR; TCRdb's copy has only in-frame clones and lacks some. The sample lists some 100,000 clones; 82% were seen once. As to time point: baseline pretreatment blood. Specified treatment: 15 Gy SBRT to primary tumor, nephrectomy 4 weeks later. Sequencing was performed on blood, taken from a patient whose treatment included radiotherapy and nephrectomy. The receptors were sampled from a man between 60 and 75 years old with renal cell carcinoma.

The chain is built from TRBV7-8 and TRBJ2-5; tentatively, D is TRBD1 (6 bases). The CDR3 consists of 17 residues. The germline V and J ends were trimmed by 1 base and 2 bases, with 17 bases remaining between them. Germline-derived CDR1 and CDR2 are SGHVS and FQNEAQ. The CDR3, as DNA: TGTGCCAGCAGCTTAGATTCGAGACAGGCTTTACAAGAGACCCAGTACTTC. Its protein product is CASSLDSRQALQETQYF.

This clone occurred a few times. The V and J genes are TRBV2 and TRBJ1-5, with TRBD1 matching 8 bases. This CDR3 comprises 14 residues. Germline V gene data show CDR1 as SNHLY and CDR2 as FYNNEI. The V and J ends lost 4 bases and 6 bases, in that order; junction bases with no gene match: 5. CDR3 nucleotide sequence: TGTGCCAGCAGTGGAGGACAGGGCGGTCAGCCCCAGCATTTT. Its protein is CASSGGQGGQPQHF. Based on the CDR3 plus reference TRBV2 and TRBJ1-5, the full variable domain is EPEVTQTPSHQVTQMGQEVILRCVPISNHLYFYWYRQILGQKVEFLVSFYNNEISEKSEIFDDQFSVERPDGSNFTLKIRSTKLEDSAMYFCASSGGQGGQPQHFGDGTRLSIL.

The chain links TRBV29-1 to TRBJ2-5, with D possibly being TRBD2 (6 bases). The CDR3 runs 17 residues. The V gene lost 4 bases and the J gene lost 0 bases, with 21 bases spanning the gap. Germline CDR1 is SQVTM and CDR2 is ANQGSEA. CDR3 loop: CSVGPLGGVGYQETQYF. The CDR3 DNA follows: TGCAGCGTTGGACCGTTGGGGGGAGTGGGGTACCAAGAGACCCAGTACTTC.

The chain employs TRBV12-5 and TRBJ2-2, with D possibly being TRBD2 (5 bases). The CDR3 sequence is 18 residues long. Germline V gene lookup returns CDR1 LGHNT and CDR2 FRNRAP. V was cut by 2 bases and J by 2 bases, with 18 bases left in between. CDR3 nucleotides: TGTGCTAGTGGTTTGCCACCGTCGGCGGGTACAAACACCGGGGAGCTGTTTTTT. It translates to CASGLPPSAGTNTGELFF.

The rearrangement links TRBV10-1 to TRBJ1-4; possibly TRBD1 for D (5 bases). V lost 11 bases to trimming and J lost 6 bases, with 25 bases between them. The length of the CDR3 is 16 residues. Per the germline V gene, CDR1 is WNHNN and CDR2 is SYGVQD (reference sequence). The CDR3 region is CAWRIGPRVRDEKLFF. CDR3 sequence (DNA): TGCGCCTGGAGGATTGGACCCAGGGTAAGGGATGAAAAACTGTTTTTT.

This clone was detected only a few times. The genes are TRBV7-2 and TRBJ1-2; D is unclear. Germline assignment: CDR1 SGHTA and CDR2 FQGNSA. The CDR3 sequence is 15 residues long. V lost 2 bases, J lost 1 base, and 11 bases lay in between. The CDR3 is CASSLRPRFNYGYTF. The CDR3 DNA reads as TGTGCCAGCAGCTTAAGGCCGCGATTTAACTATGGCTACACCTTC.

This sequence joins TRBV7-3 and TRBJ2-5; D ambiguous. CDR1 is SGHTA, CDR2 FQGTGA, per germline. The CDR3 is 12 amino acids. With 4 bases removed from V and 5 bases from J, the gap between germline ends came to 8 bases. The CDR3 loop reads CASSSPWETQYF. The DNA for the CDR3 is TGTGCCAGCAGCTCTCCGTGGGAGACCCAGTACTTC.

The chain combines TRBV9 with TRBJ2-3, with 8 bases fitting TRBD2. Germline CDR1 is SGDLS and CDR2 is YYNGEE. The V segment lost 4 bases and the J segment 0 bases; nucleotides outside the gene matches: 7. The CDR3 totals 16 residues. The CDR3 protein is CASSPLAGTSTDTQYF. The CDR3 nucleotides read TGTGCCAGCAGCCCTTTAGCGGGGACTAGCACAGATACGCAGTATTTT.

The chain has TRBV6-6 and TRBJ2-5, with D maybe TRBD2 (7 bases). The DNA matches TRBJ2-7 better at its end, which makes the J call doubtful. Germline CDR1 and CDR2: MNHNY and SVGAGI (reference sequence). The CDR3 totals 14 residues. This CDR3 is CASGGAGVGYEQYF. The CDR3, as DNA: TGTGCCAGCGGGGGGGCGGGAGTAGGCTACGAGCAGTACTTC.

V is TRBV5-8 and J is TRBJ2-7; 9 bases map to TRBD1. J lost 4 bases, V lost 3 bases, and 11 bases had no gene match. CDR1 is SGHTS, CDR2 YDEGEE, per germline. CDR3 length: 16 amino acids. Written as DNA, the CDR3 is TGTGCCAGCAGCTCATTCACCGGGACAGGGAGTTACGAGCAGTACTTC. This encodes CASSSFTGTGSYEQYF.

The chain couples TRBV7-2 to TRBJ2-5; D may match TRBD1 or TRBD2 (6 bases each). Germline lookup yields CDR1 SGHTA and CDR2 FQGNSA. V lost 5 bases to trimming and J lost 5 bases, with 15 bases between them. The CDR3 extends over 14 amino acids. The CDR3 sequence is CASSQRGEYETQYF. Here the CDR3 DNA reads TGTGCCAGCAGCCAGAGGGGGGAATATGAGACCCAGTACTTC.

The V call is TRBV4-2, the J call TRBJ2-5; TRBD1 matches 9 bases. The V gene's germline CDR1 is LGHNA and CDR2 YNFKEQ. The CDR3 covers 15 residues. With 3 bases clipped from V and 5 bases from J, the junction kept 7 bases outside the gene matches. The CDR3 region is CASSHATGGWETQYF. The DNA of the CDR3 is TGTGCCAGCAGCCATGCGACAGGGGGTTGGGAGACCCAGTACTTC.

The CDR3 protein is CASSQVSLEQFF. Here the CDR3 DNA reads TGTGCCAGCAGCCAAGTATCACTTGAGCAGTTCTTC. The chain has TRBV4-2 and TRBJ2-1; D uncertain. V was clipped by 1 base and J by 9 bases, with 7 bases between them. This CDR3 has 12 amino acids. Germline V CDR1 and CDR2: LGHNA, YNFKEQ.

Comment on this clone: Sequence at one end of the junction differs from germline and may be a read error. This chain connects TRBV10-2 to TRBJ1-5; D is possibly TRBD1 (5 bases). Germline CDR1 and CDR2: WSHSY and SAAADI. The CDR3 consists of 13 residues. This CDR3 reads CASSEGAGTRGLF. The CDR3 DNA follows: TGCGCCAGCAGTGAAGGGGCCGGGACCCGAGGCCTTTTT.

V and J are TRBV7-2 and TRBJ2-7; D might be TRBD2 (5 bases). V lost 1 base to trimming and J lost 5 bases, with 18 bases between them. The CDR3 has 16 residues. Germline V lookup: CDR1 SGHTA, CDR2 FQGNSA. Written as DNA, the CDR3 is TGTGCCAGCAGCTTAGGAGGGCGGTCAAGTCCACACGAGCAGTACTTC. Its protein product is CASSLGGRSSPHEQYF.

The chain carries TRBV7-2 and TRBJ2-2, with D perhaps TRBD2 (6 bases). CDR3 length: 15 amino acids. Trimming removed 2 bases at V and 2 bases at J, with 9 bases between. The V gene's germline CDR1 is SGHTA and CDR2 FQGNSA. The CDR3, as DNA: TGTGCCAGCAGCTTATCAGCGGGTAACACCGGGGAGCTGTTTTTT. It translates to CASSLSAGNTGELFF.

The V gene is TRBV10-3, the J gene TRBJ2-5, with a possible D match to TRBD1 (6 bases). Trimming stripped 5 bases from V and 1 base from J, with 14 bases between. This CDR3 is 15 amino acids long. Germline V lookup: CDR1 ENHRY, CDR2 SYGVKD. The CDR3 loop is CAISPTGGPQETQYF. In DNA form, the CDR3 reads TGTGCCATCAGTCCGACAGGAGGACCCCAAGAGACCCAGTACTTC.

The chain combines TRBV4-3 with TRBJ2-2; D is ambiguous. Trimming took off 2 bases at V and 6 bases at J, with 10 bases between the two ends. Germline assignment: CDR1 LGHNA and CDR2 YSLEER. The CDR3 spans 14 residues. CDR3 region: CASSQRYLAGELFF. In DNA form, the CDR3 reads TGCGCCAGCAGCCAAAGATATTTGGCCGGGGAGCTGTTTTTT.

The V call is TRBV30, the J call TRBJ2-5, with D uncertain. In germline, CDR1 is GTSNPN, CDR2 SVGIG (reference sequence). CDR3 length equals 11 residues. V was pared by 2 bases and J by 5 bases, with 6 bases between. The CDR3 DNA reads as TGTGCCTGGAGTCGGTCCGAGACCCAGTACTTC. Its protein is CAWSRSETQYF. Drawing the rest from reference TRBV30 and TRBJ2-5, the complete variable domain is SQTIHQWPATLVQPVGSPLSLECTVEGTSNPNLYWYRQAAGRGLQLLFYSVGIGQISSEVPQNLSASRPQDRQFILSSKKLLLSDSGFYLCAWSRSETQYFGPGTRLLVL.